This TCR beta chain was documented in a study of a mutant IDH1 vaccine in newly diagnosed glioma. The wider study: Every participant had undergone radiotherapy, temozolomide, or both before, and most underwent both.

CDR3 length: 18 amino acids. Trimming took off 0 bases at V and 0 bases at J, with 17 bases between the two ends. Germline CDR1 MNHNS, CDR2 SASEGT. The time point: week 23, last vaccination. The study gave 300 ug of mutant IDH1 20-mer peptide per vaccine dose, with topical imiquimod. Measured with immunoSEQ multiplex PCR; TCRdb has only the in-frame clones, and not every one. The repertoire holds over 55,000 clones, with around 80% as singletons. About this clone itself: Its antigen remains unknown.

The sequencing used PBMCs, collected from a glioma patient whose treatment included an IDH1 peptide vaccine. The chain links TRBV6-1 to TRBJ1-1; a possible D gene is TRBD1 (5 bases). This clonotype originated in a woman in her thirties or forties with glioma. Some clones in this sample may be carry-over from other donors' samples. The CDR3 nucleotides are TGTGCCAGCAGTGAAGCCCGCCTCGGGGGTTACTTGAACACTGAAGCTTTCTTT. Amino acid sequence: CASSEARLGGYLNTEAFF.